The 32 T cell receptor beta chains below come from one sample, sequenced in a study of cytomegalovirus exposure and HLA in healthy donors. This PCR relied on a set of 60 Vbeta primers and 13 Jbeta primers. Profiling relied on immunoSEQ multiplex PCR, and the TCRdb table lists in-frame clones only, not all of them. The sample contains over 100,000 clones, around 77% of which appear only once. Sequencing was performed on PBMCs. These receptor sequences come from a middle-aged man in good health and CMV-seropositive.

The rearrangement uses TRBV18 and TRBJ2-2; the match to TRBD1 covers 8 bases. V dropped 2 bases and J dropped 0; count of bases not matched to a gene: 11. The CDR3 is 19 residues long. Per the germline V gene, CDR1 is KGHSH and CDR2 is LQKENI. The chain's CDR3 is CASSPYRDRRRSNTGELFF. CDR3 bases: TGTGCCAGCTCACCATATAGGGACAGGCGCCGATCGAACACCGGGGAGCTGTTTTTT.

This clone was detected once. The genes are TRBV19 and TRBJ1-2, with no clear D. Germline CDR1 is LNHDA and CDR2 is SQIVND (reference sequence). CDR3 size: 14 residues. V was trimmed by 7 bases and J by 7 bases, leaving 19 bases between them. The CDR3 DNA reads TGTGCCAGTAACTCTGGACTCCGGGCTGGTGGCTACACCTTC. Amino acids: CASNSGLRAGGYTF.

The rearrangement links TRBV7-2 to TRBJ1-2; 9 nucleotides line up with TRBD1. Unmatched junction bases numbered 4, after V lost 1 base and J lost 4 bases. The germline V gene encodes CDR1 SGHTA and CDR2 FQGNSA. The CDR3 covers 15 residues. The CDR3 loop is CASSLGTGVGYGYTF. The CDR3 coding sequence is TGTGCCAGCAGCTTAGGGACAGGGGTTGGCTATGGCTACACCTTC.

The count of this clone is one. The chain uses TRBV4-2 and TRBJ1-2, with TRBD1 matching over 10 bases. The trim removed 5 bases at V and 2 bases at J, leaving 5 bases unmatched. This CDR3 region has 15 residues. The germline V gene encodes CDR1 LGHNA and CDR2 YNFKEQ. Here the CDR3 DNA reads TGTGCCAGCAGCTGGGGACAGGGGCACAACTATGGCTACACCTTC. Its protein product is CASSWGQGHNYGYTF.

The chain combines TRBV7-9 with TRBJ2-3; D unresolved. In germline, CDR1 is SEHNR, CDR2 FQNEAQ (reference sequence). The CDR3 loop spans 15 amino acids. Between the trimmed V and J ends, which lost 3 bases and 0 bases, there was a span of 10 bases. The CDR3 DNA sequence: TGTGCCAGCAGCTTTGACTCCGACAGCACAGATACGCAGTATTTT. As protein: CASSFDSDSTDTQYF.

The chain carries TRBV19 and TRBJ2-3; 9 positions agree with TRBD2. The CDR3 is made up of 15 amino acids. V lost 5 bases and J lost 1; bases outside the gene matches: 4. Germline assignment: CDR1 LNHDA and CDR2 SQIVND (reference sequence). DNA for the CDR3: TGTGCCAGTAGTGCCCGACTAGCGGGCACAGATACGCAGTATTTT. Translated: CASSARLAGTDTQYF.

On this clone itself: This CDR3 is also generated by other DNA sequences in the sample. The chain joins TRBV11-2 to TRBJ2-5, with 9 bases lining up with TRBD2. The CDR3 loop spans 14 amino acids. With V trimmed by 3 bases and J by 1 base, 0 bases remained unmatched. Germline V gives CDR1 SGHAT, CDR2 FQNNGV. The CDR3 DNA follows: TGTGCCAGCAGCTTGGGACTAGCCCAAGAGACCCAGTACTTC. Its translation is CASSLGLAQETQYF. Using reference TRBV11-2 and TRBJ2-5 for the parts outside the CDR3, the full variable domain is EAGVAQSPRYKIIEKRQSVAFWCNPISGHATLYWYQQILGQGPKLLIQFQNNGVVDDSQLPKDRFSAERLKGVDSTLKIQPAKLEDSAVYLCASSLGLAQETQYFGPGTRLLVL.

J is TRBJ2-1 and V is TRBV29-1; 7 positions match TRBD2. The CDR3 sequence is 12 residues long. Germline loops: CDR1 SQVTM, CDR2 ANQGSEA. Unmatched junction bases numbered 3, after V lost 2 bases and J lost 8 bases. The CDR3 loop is CSVELGGDEQFF. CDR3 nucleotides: TGCAGCGTTGAACTGGGGGGGGATGAGCAGTTCTTC.

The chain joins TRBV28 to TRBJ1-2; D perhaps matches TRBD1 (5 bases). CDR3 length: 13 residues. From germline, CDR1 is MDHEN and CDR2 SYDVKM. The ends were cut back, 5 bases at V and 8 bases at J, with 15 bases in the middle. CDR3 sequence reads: CASSGIGGRGYTF. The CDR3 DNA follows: TGTGCCAGCAGTGGCATCGGGGGGAGAGGCTACACCTTC.

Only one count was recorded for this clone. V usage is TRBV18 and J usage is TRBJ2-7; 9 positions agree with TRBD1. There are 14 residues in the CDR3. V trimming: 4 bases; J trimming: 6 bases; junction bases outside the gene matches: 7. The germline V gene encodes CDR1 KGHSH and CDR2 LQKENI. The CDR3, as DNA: TGTGCCAGCTCACAGGGACAGGGTGGGTTCGAGCAGTACTTC. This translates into CASSQGQGGFEQYF.

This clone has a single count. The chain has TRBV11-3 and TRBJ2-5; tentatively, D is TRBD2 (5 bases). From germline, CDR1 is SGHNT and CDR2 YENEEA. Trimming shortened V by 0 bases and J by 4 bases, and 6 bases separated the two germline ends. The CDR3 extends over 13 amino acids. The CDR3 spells CASSLEGRETQYF. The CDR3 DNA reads TGTGCCAGCAGCTTAGAAGGGAGAGAGACCCAGTACTTC.

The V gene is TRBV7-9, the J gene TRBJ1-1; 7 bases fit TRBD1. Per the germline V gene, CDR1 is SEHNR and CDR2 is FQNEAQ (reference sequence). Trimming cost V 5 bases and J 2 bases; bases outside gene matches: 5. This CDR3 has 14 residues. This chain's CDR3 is CASSPTGTNTEAFF. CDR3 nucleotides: TGTGCCAGCAGCCCGACAGGGACCAACACTGAAGCTTTCTTT.

CDR3 in DNA: TGTGCCAGCACCTCCACGGACAGGGGACTCTATGGCTACACCTTC. Its translation is CASTSTDRGLYGYTF. V and J are TRBV9 and TRBJ1-2, with 9 bases identical to TRBD1. The CDR3 totals 15 residues. The junction had 10 bases not matched to a gene; V was cut back by 6 bases and J by 4 bases. Germline CDR1 reads SGDLS; CDR2 reads YYNGEE.

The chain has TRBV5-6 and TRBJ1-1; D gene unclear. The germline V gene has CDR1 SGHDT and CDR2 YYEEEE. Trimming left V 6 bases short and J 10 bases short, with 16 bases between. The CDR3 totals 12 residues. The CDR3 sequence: CASTGGGFGAFF. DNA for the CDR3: TGTGCCAGCACCGGTGGCGGTTTTGGAGCTTTCTTT.

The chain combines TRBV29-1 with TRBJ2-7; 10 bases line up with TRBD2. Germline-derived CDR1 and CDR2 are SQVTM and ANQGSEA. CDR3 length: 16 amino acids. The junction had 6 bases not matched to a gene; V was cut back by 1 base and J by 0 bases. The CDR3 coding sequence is TGCAGCGTTGAAGCAGGGGGGACTAGCGTCTCCTACGAGCAGTACTTC. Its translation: CSVEAGGTSVSYEQYF.

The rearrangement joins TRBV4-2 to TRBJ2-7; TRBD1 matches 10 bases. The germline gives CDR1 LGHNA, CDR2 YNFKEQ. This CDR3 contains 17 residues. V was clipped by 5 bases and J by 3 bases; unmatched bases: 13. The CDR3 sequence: CASSLVFRTGGDYEQYF. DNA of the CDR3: TGTGCCAGCAGCTTGGTCTTCAGGACAGGGGGAGACTACGAGCAGTACTTC.

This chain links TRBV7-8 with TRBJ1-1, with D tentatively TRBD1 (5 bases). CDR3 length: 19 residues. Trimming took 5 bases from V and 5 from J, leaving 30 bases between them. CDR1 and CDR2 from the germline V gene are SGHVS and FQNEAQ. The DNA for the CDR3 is TGTGCCAGCAGCGGGGCGGGGGACGCCCCATGGGCTGGTGGGACTGAAGCTTTCTTT. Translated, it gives CASSGAGDAPWAGGTEAFF.

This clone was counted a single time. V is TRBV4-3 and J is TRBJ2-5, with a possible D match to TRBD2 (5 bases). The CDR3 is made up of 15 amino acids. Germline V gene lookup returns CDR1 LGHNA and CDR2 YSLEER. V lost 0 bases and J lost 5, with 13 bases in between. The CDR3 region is CASSQERAGVETQYF. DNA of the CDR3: TGCGCCAGCAGCCAAGAACGCGCGGGCGTGGAGACCCAGTACTTC.

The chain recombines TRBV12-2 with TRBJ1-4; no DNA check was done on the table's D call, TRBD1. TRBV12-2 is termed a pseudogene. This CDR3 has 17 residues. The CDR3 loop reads CASRLAPNRFPNEKLFF. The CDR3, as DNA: TGTGCAAGTCGCTTAGCGCCTAACAGGTTCCCCAATGAAAAACTGTTTTTT.

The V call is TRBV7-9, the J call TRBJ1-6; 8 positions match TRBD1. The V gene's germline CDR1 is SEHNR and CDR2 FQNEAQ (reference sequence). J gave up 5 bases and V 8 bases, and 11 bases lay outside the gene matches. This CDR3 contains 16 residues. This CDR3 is CASCRGTGEDNSPLHF. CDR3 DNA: TGTGCCAGCTGCAGAGGGACAGGCGAAGATAATTCACCCCTCCACTTT.

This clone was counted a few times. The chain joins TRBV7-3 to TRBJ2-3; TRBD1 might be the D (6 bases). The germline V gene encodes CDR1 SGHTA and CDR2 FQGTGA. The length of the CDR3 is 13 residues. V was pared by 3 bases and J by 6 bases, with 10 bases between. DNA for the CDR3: TGTGCCAGCAGCTTCTCCAGGGGTGATACGCAGTATTTT. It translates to CASSFSRGDTQYF.

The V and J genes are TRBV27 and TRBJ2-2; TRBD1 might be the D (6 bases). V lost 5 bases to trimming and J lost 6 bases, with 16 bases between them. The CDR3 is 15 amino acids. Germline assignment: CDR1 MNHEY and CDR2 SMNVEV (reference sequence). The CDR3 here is CASSHRVEGPGELFF. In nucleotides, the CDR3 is TGTGCCAGCAGTCACAGGGTCGAGGGTCCCGGGGAGCTGTTTTTT.

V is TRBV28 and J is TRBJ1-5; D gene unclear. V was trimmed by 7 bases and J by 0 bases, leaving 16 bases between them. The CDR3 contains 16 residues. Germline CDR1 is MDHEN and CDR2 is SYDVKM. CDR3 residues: CASTHGVRNSNQPQHF. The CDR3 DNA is TGTGCCAGCACCCACGGAGTCCGAAATAGCAATCAGCCCCAGCATTTT.

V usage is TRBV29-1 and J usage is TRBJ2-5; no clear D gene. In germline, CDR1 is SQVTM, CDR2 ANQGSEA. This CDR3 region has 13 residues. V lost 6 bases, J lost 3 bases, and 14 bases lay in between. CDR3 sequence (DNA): TGCAGCGTGGGCTACTCTTGGGAAGAGACCCAGTACTTC. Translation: CSVGYSWEETQYF. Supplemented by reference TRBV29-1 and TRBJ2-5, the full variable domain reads SAVISQKPSRDICQRGTSLTIQCQVDSQVTMMFWYRQQPGQSLTLIATANQGSEATYESGFVIDKFPISRPNLTFSTLTVSNMSPEDSSIYLCSVGYSWEETQYFGPGTRLLVL.

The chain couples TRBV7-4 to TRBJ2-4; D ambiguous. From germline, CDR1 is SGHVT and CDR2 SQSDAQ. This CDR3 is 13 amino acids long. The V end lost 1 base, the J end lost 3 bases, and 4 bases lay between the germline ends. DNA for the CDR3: TGTGCCAGCAGCTTAGATCGCAAAAACATTCAGTACTTC. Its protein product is CASSLDRKNIQYF. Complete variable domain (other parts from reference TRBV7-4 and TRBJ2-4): GAGVSQSPRYKVAKRGRDVALRCDSISGHVTLYWYRQTLGQGSEVLTYSQSDAQRDKSGRPSGRFSAERPERSVSTLKIQRTEQGDSAVYLCASSLDRKNIQYFGAGTRLSVL.

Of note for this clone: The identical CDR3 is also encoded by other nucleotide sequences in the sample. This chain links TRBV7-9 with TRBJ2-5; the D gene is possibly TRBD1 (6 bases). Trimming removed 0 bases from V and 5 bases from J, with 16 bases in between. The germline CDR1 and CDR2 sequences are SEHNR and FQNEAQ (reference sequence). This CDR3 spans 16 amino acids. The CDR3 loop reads CASSLAPGQGAETQYF. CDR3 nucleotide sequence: TGTGCCAGCAGCTTAGCCCCGGGACAAGGGGCCGAGACCCAGTACTTC.

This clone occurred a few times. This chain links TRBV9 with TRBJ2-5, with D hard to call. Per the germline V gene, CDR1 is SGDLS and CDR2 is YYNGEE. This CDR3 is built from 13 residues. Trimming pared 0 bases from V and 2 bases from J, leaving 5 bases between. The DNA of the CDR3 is TGTGCCAGCAGCGTAGGAGGTCAAGAGACCCAGTACTTC. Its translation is CASSVGGQETQYF.

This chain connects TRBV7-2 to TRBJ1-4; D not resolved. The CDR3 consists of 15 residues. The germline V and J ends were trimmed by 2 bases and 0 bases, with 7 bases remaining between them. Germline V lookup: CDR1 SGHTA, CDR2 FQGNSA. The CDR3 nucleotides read TGTGCCAGCAGCTTAAACGGAGCAACTAATGAAAAACTGTTTTTT. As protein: CASSLNGATNEKLFF.

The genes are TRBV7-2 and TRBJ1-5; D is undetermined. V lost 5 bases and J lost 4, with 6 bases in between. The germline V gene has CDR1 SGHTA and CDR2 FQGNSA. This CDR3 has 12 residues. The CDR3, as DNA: TGTGCCAGCAGCACATTAAATCAGCCCCAGCATTTT. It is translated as CASSTLNQPQHF.

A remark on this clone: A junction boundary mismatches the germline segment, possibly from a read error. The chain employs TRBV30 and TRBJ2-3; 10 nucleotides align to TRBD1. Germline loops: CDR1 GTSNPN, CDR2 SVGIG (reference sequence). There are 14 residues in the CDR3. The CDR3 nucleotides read TGTGCCGTCCGGGACAGGGGCCATCGGGCAACTCGTGATTTT. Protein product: CAVRDRGHRATRDF.

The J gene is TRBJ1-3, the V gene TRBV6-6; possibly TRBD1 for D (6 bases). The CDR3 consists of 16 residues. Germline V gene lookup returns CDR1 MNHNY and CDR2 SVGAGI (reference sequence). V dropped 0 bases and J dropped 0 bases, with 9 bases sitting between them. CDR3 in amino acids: CASSYSRTDSGNTIYF. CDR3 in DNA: TGTGCCAGCAGTTACTCGCGGACAGACTCTGGAAACACCATATATTTT.

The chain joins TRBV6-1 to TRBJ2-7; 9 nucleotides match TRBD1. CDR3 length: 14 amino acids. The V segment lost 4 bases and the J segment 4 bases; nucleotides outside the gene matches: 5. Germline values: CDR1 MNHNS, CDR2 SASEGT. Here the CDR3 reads CASSVEDRGYEQYF. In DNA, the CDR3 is TGTGCCAGCAGTGTAGAGGACAGGGGATACGAGCAGTACTTC.